The 8 T cell receptor beta chains reported below all come from one sample, sequenced in a study of blood T cell repertoires in COVID-19. Sequenced by immunoSEQ multiplex PCR; TCRdb stores in-frame clones only, minus some. The sample shows around 310,000 clones, approximately 92% of them seen only once. The source material was peripheral blood. The receptor source for this set is a woman in her thirties with COVID-19, enrolled during active disease.

The chain links TRBV9 to TRBJ1-3; D is possibly TRBD1 (5 bases). CDR3 length: 14 amino acids. V was pared by 1 base and J by 8 bases, with 13 bases between. CDR1 and CDR2 from the germline V gene are SGDLS and YYNGEE. In DNA form, the CDR3 reads TGTGCCAGCAGCGTAAGCAGCCAGGGTGACACCATATATTTT. Protein: CASSVSSQGDTIYF.

The chain has TRBV7-9 and TRBJ2-3; D gene uncertain. With 4 bases removed from V and 2 bases from J, the gap between germline ends came to 10 bases. The germline CDR1 and CDR2 sequences are SEHNR and FQNEAQ (reference sequence). The CDR3 totals 14 residues. CDR3 in DNA: TGTGCCAGCAGCTCGAAAGACATCACAGATACGCAGTATTTT. It is translated as CASSSKDITDTQYF.

This chain links TRBV18 with TRBJ2-2, with unresolved D. The CDR3 is made up of 12 amino acids. Trimming pared 6 bases from V and 3 bases from J, leaving 5 bases between. Looked up from germline, CDR1 is KGHSH and CDR2 is LQKENI. The CDR3 loop is CASSGDTGELFF. The CDR3 region has the DNA TGTGCCAGCTCTGGAGACACCGGGGAGCTGTTTTTT.

V is TRBV5-1 and J is TRBJ2-2; D is perhaps TRBD1 (5 bases). The CDR3 runs to 16 residues. V was trimmed by 3 bases and J by 1 base, leaving 13 bases between them. Germline V gene data show CDR1 as SGHRS and CDR2 as YFSETQ. The CDR3 protein is CASSYYRSRNTGELFF. CDR3 coding DNA: TGCGCCAGCAGCTATTACAGGTCCCGGAACACCGGGGAGCTGTTTTTT.

The rearrangement links TRBV7-9 to TRBJ1-4; weak D call: TRBD1 (6 bases). The CDR3 extends over 15 amino acids. V lost 3 bases and J lost 8, with 16 bases in between. Germline-derived CDR1 and CDR2 are SEHNR and FQNEAQ (reference sequence). The CDR3 DNA sequence: TGTGCCAGCAGCTTCGCAGGGACGAGGGGGGAAAAACTGTTTTTT. Residues: CASSFAGTRGEKLFF.

CDR3 sequence (DNA): TGTGCCAGCAGCTTGGGCCTAGCGAGCTACAATGAGCAGTTCTTC. The encoded protein is CASSLGLASYNEQFF. J is TRBJ2-1 and V is TRBV9, with D maybe TRBD2 (6 bases). The CDR3 has 15 residues. V was cut by 4 bases and J by 3 bases, with 14 bases left in between. Germline CDR1 and CDR2: SGDLS and YYNGEE.

This chain uses TRBV7-2 with TRBJ1-1; possibly TRBD1 for D (5 bases). Trimming stripped 7 bases from V and 3 bases from J, with 15 bases between. Germline V gives CDR1 SGHTA, CDR2 FQGNSA. The CDR3 spans 14 residues. CDR3 residues: CASTRRGLDTEAFF. For the CDR3, the DNA is TGTGCCAGCACCCGAAGGGGTCTGGACACTGAAGCTTTCTTT.

The chain links TRBV5-1 to TRBJ2-3; D perhaps matches TRBD2 (5 bases). Germline loops: CDR1 SGHRS, CDR2 YFSETQ. The V and J ends lost 2 bases and 3 bases respectively, with 10 bases between them. This CDR3 comprises 14 residues. CDR3 sequence reads: CASSFERTTDTQYF. CDR3 DNA: TGCGCCAGCAGCTTCGAGAGGACTACAGATACGCAGTATTTT.